The clone carrying this TCR beta chain showed up many times. Its antigen is still unknown. This entry is derived from a study of Graves' ophthalmopathy and Graves' hyperthyroidism. Study details: Investigators collected peripheral blood at initial diagnosis, before any treatment was given. Overall study results and limits: Blood also harbored most expanded thyroid clonotypes above 0.001 frequency.

The trim removed 0 bases at V and 7 bases at J, leaving 8 bases unmatched. CDR3 length: 15 residues. CDR1 and CDR2 (germline): LNHNV, YYDKDF (reference sequence). Investigators amplified TCR beta CDR3 regions from RNA transcripts. Second-round multiplex PCR came after a first-round RT-PCR that employed HTBI primers. Via MiXCR, TCRdb re-called the multiplex PCR reads, giving one row per CDR3 protein. This sample has about 480,000 distinct CDR3 sequences, with roughly an eighth found just once. This sequence was found in a woman in her twenties or thirties with Graves' ophthalmopathy. Sequenced input: blood. This rearrangement joins TRBV15 to TRBJ2-7; TRBD1 aligns across 8 bases. CDR3 sequence: CATSRDLPGGGEQYF. The CDR3 nucleotides read TGTGCCACCAGCAGAGATCTTCCAGGGGGCGGTGAGCAGTACTTC.